The clone carrying this T cell receptor (beta chain) was observed a few times. Sequencing was performed with immunoSEQ multiplex PCR; in TCRdb, only in-frame clones are kept and a portion is missing. The table lists about a million clones, roughly 80% of them singletons. The data stem from a study of shared clonotypes between healthy human individuals. V gave up 8 bases and J gave up 6 bases, with 10 bases separating them. Germline CDR1 ENHRY, CDR2 SYGVKD. This CDR3 comprises 12 residues. Sequences were obtained from memory CD4+ T cells from PBMCs. Subset of the sample: CD45RA-negative fraction. The source of this sequence is a man between 18 and 29 years old in good health. Some clones in this sample may be carry-over from other donors' samples. The chain joins TRBV10-3 to TRBJ1-4; D is ambiguous. In DNA form, the CDR3 reads TGTGCCATCGGCTTTGGAGATGAAAAACTGTTTTTT. It yields the protein CAIGFGDEKLFF.